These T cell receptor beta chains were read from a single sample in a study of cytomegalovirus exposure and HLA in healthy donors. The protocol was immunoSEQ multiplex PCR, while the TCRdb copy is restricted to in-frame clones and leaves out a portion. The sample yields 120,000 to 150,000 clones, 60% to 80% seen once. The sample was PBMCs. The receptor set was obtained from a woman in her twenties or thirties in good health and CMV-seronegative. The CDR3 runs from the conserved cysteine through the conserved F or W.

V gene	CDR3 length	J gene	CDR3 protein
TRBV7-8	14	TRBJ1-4	CASSSRGRAEKLFF
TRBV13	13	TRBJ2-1	CASSLEGEVEQFF
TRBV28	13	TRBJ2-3	CASSGGGTDTQYF
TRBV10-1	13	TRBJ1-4	CASSDRGFEKLFF
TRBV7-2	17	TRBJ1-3	CASSIRGGRDSGNTIYF
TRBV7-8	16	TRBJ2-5	CASSSLGLRYQETQYF
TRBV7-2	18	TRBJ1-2	CASSFYRRTGGLKSGYTF
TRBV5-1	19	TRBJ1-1	CASSFGERATPLPHEGAFF
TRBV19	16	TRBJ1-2	CASSMAFQGTNYGYTF
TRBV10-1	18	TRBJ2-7	CASSPPRWGGPSEDEQYF
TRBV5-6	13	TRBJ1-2	CASSPSPNYGYTF
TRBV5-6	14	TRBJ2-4	CASSLRGGKNIQYF
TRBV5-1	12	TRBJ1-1	CASSAGETEAFF
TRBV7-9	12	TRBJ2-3	CASRVGEDTQYF
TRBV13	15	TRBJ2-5	CASSSGQVRQETQYF
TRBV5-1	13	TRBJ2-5	CASSLGIQKTQYF
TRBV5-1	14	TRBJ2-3	CASSLAGEPDTQYF
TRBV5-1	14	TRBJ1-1	CASSSGTSNTEAFF
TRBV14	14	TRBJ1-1	CASSSQGFATEAFF
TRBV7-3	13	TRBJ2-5	CASSPRPSDTQYF
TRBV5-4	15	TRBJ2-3	CASSLEPGGQDTQYF
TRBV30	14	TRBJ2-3	CASWTEDPTDTQYF
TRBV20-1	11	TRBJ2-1	CTASGRGEQFF
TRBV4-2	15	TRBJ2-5	CASSQDGGTEETQYF
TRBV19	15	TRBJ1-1	CASSAYRQGNTEAFF
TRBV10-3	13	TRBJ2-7	CAISEGGGYEQYF
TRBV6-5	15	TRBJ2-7	CASSFRGQGARGQYF
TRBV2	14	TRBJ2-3	CASRVQGFSDTQYF
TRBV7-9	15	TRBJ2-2	CASSLRLAGTGELFF
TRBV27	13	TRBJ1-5	CASSFRGNQPQHF
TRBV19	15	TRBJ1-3	CASCQGGLSGNTIYF